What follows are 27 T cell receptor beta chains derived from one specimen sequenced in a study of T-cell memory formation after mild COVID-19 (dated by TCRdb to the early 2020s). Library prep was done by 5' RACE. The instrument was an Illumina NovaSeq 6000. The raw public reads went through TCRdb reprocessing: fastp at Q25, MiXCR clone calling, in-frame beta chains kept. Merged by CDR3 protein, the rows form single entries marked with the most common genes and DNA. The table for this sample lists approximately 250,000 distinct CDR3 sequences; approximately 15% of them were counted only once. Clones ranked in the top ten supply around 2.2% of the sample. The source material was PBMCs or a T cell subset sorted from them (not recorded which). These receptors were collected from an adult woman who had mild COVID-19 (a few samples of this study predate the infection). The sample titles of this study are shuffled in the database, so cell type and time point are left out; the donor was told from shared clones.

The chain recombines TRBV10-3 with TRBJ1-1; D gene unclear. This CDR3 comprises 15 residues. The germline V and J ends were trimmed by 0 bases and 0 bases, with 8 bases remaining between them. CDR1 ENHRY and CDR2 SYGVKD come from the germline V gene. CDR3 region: CAISESGSLNTEAFF. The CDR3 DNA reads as TGTGCCATCAGTGAGTCGGGTAGCTTGAACACTGAAGCTTTCTTT.

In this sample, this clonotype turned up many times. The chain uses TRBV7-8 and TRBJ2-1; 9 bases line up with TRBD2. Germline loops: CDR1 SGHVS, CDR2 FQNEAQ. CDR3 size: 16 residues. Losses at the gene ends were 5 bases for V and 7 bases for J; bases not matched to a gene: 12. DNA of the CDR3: TGTGCCAGCAGCCCTGGCGGGGGGGGCCTGAAGAATGAGCAGTTCTTC. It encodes CASSPGGGGLKNEQFF. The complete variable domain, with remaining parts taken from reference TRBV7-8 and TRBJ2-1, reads GAGVSQSPRYKVAKRGQDVALRCDPISGHVSLFWYQQALGQGPEFLTYFQNEAQLDKSGLPSDRFFAERPEGSVSTLKIQRTQQEDSAVYLCASSPGGGGLKNEQFFGPGTRLTVL.

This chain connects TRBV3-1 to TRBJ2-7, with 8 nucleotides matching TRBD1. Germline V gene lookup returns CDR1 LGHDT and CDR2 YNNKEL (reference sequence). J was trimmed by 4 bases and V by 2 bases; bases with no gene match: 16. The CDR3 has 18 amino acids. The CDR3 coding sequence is TGTGCCAGCAGCCAACCCCCAGGACAGGGAGGAGGGTCTTACGAGCAGTACTTC. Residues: CASSQPPGQGGGSYEQYF.

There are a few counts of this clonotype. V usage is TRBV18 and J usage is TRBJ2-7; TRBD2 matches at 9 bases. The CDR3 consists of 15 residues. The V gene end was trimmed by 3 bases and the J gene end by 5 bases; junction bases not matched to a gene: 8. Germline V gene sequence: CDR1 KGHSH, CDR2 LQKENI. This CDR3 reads CASSPGLASIDEQYF. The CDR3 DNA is TGTGCCAGCTCACCGGGACTAGCATCCATCGACGAGCAGTACTTC.

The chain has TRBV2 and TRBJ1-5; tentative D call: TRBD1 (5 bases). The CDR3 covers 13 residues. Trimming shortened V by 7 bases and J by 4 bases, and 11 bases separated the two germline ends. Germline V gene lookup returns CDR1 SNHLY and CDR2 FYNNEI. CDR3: CASKTDSNQPQHF. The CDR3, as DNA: TGTGCCAGCAAAACCGACAGTAATCAGCCCCAGCATTTT.

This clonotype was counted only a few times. CDR3 loop: CASSLMGGRETQYF. The DNA for the CDR3 is TGTGCCAGCAGCTTAATGGGGGGGCGAGAGACCCAGTACTTC. This chain links TRBV7-3 with TRBJ2-5, with D perhaps matching TRBD2 (7 bases). The CDR3 is made up of 14 amino acids. Germline CDR1 reads SGHTA; CDR2 reads FQGTGA. Trimming pared 1 base from V and 4 bases from J, leaving 10 bases between. Full variable domain (rest looked up from reference TRBV7-3 and TRBJ2-5): GAGVSQTPSNKVTEKGKYVELRCDPISGHTALYWYRQSLGQGPEFLIYFQGTGAADDSGLPNDRFFAVRPEGSVSTLKIQRTERGDSAVYLCASSLMGGRETQYFGPGTRLLVL.

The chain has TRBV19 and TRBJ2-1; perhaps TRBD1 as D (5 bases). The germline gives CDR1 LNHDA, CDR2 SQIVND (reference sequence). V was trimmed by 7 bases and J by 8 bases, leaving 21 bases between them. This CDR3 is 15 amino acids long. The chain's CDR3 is CASTFGARSVDEQFF. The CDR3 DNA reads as TGTGCCAGTACTTTTGGGGCTCGATCAGTCGATGAGCAGTTCTTC.

The CDR3 DNA follows: TGTGCCAGCAGCTTGGACAGAACTAGCACAGATACGCAGTATTTT. Translating it yields CASSLDRTSTDTQYF. The V call is TRBV7-3, the J call TRBJ2-3, with D possibly matching TRBD1 (6 bases). Germline CDR1 reads SGHTA; CDR2 reads FQGTGA. V lost 3 bases and J lost 0, with 10 bases in between. The CDR3 is 15 residues long.

CDR3 coding DNA: TGCGCCAGCAGCTTGGTGCAGCTCGGCGACGAGCAGTACTTC. This codes for CASSLVQLGDEQYF. V usage is TRBV5-1 and J usage is TRBJ2-7; D not resolved. Germline V gene data show CDR1 as SGHRS and CDR2 as YFSETQ. Trimming stripped 0 bases from V and 5 bases from J, with 12 bases between. The CDR3 length is 14 residues.

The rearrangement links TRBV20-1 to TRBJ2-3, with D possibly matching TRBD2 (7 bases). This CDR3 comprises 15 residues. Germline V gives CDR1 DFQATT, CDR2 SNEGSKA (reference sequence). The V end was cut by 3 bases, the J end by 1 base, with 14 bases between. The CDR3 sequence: CSASRREGGTDTQYF. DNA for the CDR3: TGCAGTGCTAGTCGGAGGGAGGGGGGCACAGATACGCAGTATTTT.

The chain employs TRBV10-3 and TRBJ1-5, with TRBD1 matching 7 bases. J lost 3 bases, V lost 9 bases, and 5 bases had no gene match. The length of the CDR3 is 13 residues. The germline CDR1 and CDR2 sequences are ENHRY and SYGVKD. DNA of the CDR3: TGTGCCATTGGACAGGAGATCAATCAGCCCCAGCATTTT. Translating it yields CAIGQEINQPQHF.

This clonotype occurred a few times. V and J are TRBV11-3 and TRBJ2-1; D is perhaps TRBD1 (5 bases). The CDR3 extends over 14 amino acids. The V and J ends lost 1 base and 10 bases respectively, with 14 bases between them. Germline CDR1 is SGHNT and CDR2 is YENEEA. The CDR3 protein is CASSLGSTQEEQFF. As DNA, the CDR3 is TGTGCCAGCAGCTTAGGGTCCACACAGGAAGAGCAGTTCTTC.

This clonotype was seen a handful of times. The CDR3 DNA reads as TGTGCCAGCAGCATCCGATCCGGGACAGTCTCCTACGAGCAGTACTTC. Translation: CASSIRSGTVSYEQYF. This chain joins TRBV13 and TRBJ2-7, with 7 nucleotides matching TRBD1. Unmatched junction bases numbered 10, after V lost 5 bases and J lost 0 bases. The CDR3 is 16 amino acids. CDR1 is PRHDT and CDR2 is FYEKMQ in the germline V gene (reference sequence).

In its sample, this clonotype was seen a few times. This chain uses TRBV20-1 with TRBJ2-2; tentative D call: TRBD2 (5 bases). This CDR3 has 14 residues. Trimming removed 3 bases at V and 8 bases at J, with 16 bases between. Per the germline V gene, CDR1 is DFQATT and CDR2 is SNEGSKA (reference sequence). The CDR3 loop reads CSASRTPRWGELFF. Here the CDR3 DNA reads TGCAGTGCTAGTAGGACTCCCAGATGGGGGGAGCTGTTTTTT.

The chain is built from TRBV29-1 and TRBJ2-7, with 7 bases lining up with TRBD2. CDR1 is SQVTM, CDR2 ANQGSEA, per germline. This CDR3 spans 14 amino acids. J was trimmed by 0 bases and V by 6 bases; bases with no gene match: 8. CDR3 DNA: TGCAGCGTCGGGAGGACGGGGAGCTCCTACGAGCAGTACTTC. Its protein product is CSVGRTGSSYEQYF.

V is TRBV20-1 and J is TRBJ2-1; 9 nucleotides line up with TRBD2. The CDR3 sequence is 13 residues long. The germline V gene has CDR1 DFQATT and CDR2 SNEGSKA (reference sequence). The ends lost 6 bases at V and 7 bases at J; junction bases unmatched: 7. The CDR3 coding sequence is TGCAGTGCGCAGCGGGAGGTAGTAAATGAGCAGTTCTTC. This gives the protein CSAQREVVNEQFF.

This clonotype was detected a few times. The CDR3 here is CATSRDRQGVEELFF. The DNA for the CDR3 is TGTGCCACCAGCAGAGATCGCCAGGGAGTGGAGGAGCTGTTTTTT. The chain has TRBV15 and TRBJ2-2; D might be TRBD1 or TRBD2, each matching 5 bases. V lost 0 bases and J lost 10, with 15 bases in between. This CDR3 spans 15 amino acids. The germline V gene encodes CDR1 LNHNV and CDR2 YYDKDF (reference sequence).

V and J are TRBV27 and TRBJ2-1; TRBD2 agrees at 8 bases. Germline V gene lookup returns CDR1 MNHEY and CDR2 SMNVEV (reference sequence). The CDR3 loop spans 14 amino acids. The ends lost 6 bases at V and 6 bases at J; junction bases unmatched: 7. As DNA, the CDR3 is TGTGCCAGCAGCCTCGGGAGGGCCTCCAATGAGCAGTTCTTC. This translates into CASSLGRASNEQFF.

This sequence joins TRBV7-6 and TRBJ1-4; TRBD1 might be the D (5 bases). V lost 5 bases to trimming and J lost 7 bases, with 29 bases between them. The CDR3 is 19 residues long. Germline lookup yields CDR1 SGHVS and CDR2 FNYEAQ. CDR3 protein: CASSLTPWQGRRQVEKLFF. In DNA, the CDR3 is TGTGCCAGCAGCCTGACCCCGTGGCAGGGACGGAGGCAAGTTGAAAAACTGTTTTTT.

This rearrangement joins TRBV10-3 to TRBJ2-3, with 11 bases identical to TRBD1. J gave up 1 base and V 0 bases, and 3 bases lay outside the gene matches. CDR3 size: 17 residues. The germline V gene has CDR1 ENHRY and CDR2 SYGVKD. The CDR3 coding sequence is TGTGCCATCAGTGAGTCGTGGACAGGGGGCGGCACAGATACGCAGTATTTT. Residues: CAISESWTGGGTDTQYF.

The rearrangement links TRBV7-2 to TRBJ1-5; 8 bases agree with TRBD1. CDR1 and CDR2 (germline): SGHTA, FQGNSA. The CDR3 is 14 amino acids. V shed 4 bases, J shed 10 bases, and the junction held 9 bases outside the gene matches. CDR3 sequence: CASSYDRGQGPQHF. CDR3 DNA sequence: TGTGCCAGCAGCTACGACAGGGGCCAGGGTCCCCAGCATTTT.

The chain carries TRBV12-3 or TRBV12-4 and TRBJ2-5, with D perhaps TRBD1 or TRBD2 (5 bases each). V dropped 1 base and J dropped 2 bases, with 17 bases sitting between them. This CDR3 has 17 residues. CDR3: CASSLDFWVRGQETQYF. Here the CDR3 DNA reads TGTGCCAGCAGTTTAGATTTCTGGGTGAGGGGACAAGAGACCCAGTACTTC.

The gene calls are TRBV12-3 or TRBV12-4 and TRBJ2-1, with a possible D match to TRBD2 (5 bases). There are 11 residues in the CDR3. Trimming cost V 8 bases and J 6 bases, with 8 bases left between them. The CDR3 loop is CASGGFNEQFF. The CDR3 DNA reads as TGTGCCAGCGGCGGGTTCAATGAGCAGTTCTTC.

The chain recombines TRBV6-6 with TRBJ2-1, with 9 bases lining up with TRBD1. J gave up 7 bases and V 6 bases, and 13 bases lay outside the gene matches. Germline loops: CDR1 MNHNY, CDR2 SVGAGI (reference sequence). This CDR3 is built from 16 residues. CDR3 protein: CASSSQSGTGRNEQFF. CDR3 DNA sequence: TGTGCCAGCAGCAGCCAGTCCGGGACAGGGAGGAATGAGCAGTTCTTC.

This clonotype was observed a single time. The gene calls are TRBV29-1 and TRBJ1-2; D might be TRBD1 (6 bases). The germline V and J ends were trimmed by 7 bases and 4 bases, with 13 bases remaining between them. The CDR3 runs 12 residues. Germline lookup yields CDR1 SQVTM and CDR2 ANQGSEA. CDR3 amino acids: CSGGTSFYGYTF. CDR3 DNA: TGCAGCGGGGGGACATCATTCTATGGCTACACCTTC.

CDR3 nucleotide sequence: TGTGCCAGCAGCTTAGGGACAGGGGGCTTCTCGGAAGAGCAGTACTTC. This encodes CASSLGTGGFSEEQYF. The rearrangement uses TRBV7-9 and TRBJ2-7; the match to TRBD1 covers 11 bases. Germline-derived CDR1 and CDR2 are SEHNR and FQNEAQ (reference sequence). The CDR3 has 16 residues. After removal of 1 base from V and 7 bases from J, the junction contained 9 bases not matched to a gene.

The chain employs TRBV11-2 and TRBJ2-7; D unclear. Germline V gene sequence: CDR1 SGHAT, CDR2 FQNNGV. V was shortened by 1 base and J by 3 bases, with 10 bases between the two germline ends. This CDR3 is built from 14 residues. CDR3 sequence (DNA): TGTGCCAGCAGCTTAGGTGTCGAGCTCTACGAGCAGTACTTC. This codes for CASSLGVELYEQYF.